Listed here are 19 T cell receptor beta chains from one sample, sequenced in a study of response to subunit inactivated influenza vaccine. TCRdb re-derived calls from the RT-PCR reads in MiXCR, one entry per CDR3 protein. The sample records about 700,000 distinct CDR3 sequences, roughly 15% being singletons. Material: PBMCs from blood, obtained 14 days before vaccination. The source of these receptors is a man in his fifties or sixties who received an inactivated influenza vaccine.

This clonotype came up once. It may be a read error: a sequence one base away is much more abundant. This chain uses TRBV7-2 with TRBJ2-3; D unclear. In germline, CDR1 is SGHTA, CDR2 FQGNSA. V shed 0 bases and J shed 1 base, with 8 bases lying between them. This CDR3 has 15 residues. The CDR3 reads CASSLACRGTDTQYF. As DNA, the CDR3 is TGTGCCAGCAGCTTAGCGTGTAGGGGCACAGATACGCAGTATTTT. The full variable domain, its missing parts supplied by reference TRBV7-2 and TRBJ2-3, is GAGVSQSPSNKVTEKGKDVELRCDPISGHTALYWYRQSLGQGLEFLIYFQGNSAPDKSGLPSDRFSAERTGGSVSTLTIQRTQQEDSAVYLCASSLACRGTDTQYFGPGTRLTVL.

This clonotype has just a few counts. The chain is built from TRBV9 and TRBJ1-2; D possibly corresponds to TRBD1 (5 bases). Germline lookup yields CDR1 SGDLS and CDR2 YYNGEE. The CDR3 spans 15 residues. V was trimmed by 0 bases and J by 3 bases, leaving 12 bases between them. CDR3 bases: TGTGCCAGCAGCGTAGATGCAGGGTCCGACTATGGCTACACCTTC. Translated: CASSVDAGSDYGYTF. Drawing the rest from reference TRBV9 and TRBJ1-2, the complete variable domain is DSGVTQTPKHLITATGQRVTLRCSPRSGDLSVYWYQQSLDQGLQFLIQYYNGEERAKGNILERFSAQQFPDLHSELNLSSLELGDSALYFCASSVDAGSDYGYTFGSGTRLTVV.

This chain joins TRBV28 and TRBJ2-7; a possible D gene is TRBD1 (5 bases). The germline V gene encodes CDR1 MDHEN and CDR2 SYDVKM. This CDR3 region has 13 residues. The germline V and J ends were trimmed by 3 bases and 1 base, with 7 bases remaining between them. In DNA, the CDR3 is TGTGCCAGCAGTTTGACAGTTTCCTACGAGCAGTACTTC. Amino acids: CASSLTVSYEQYF.

This clonotype appeared many times. The V and J genes are TRBV3-1 and TRBJ2-3; 7 bases are a match to TRBD2. The CDR3 spans 19 residues. Per the germline V gene, CDR1 is LGHDT and CDR2 is YNNKEL (reference sequence). V was pared by 0 bases and J by 0 bases, with 12 bases of the junction left unmatched. The CDR3, as DNA: TGTGCCAGCAGCCAAGAGGGCTTTTTACTAGCGCCGAGCACAGATACGCAGTATTTT. This translates into CASSQEGFLLAPSTDTQYF.

This clonotype was counted ten times or more. The chain joins TRBV29-1 to TRBJ2-5; TRBD2 agrees at 16 bases. After removal of 4 bases from V and 2 bases from J, the junction contained 7 bases not matched to a gene. This CDR3 has 17 amino acids. The germline V gene encodes CDR1 SQVTM and CDR2 ANQGSEA. DNA of the CDR3: TGCAGCGTTGCCACGGGGACTAGCGGGAGGGGGCAAGAGACCCAGTACTTC. It codes for CSVATGTSGRGQETQYF.

There are a few counts of this clonotype. The genes are TRBV20-1 and TRBJ2-5; tentative D call: TRBD2 (6 bases). The V gene lost 8 bases and the J gene lost 1 base, with 11 bases spanning the gap. This CDR3 contains 12 residues. Germline CDR1 and CDR2: DFQATT and SNEGSKA (reference sequence). CDR3 bases: TGCAGTAATGCCGGGGGCCAAGAGACCCAGTACTTC. This translates into CSNAGGQETQYF.

This clonotype was found many times. V usage is TRBV20-1 and J usage is TRBJ2-5, with 7 bases lining up with TRBD1. The CDR3 contains 13 residues. Germline V lookup: CDR1 DFQATT, CDR2 SNEGSKA (reference sequence). The V gene end was trimmed by 5 bases and the J gene end by 1 base; junction bases not matched to a gene: 4. This CDR3 reads CSASDRSQETQYF. The CDR3, as DNA: TGCAGTGCTTCGGACAGGAGCCAAGAGACCCAGTACTTC.

This clonotype showed up just a few times. This chain connects TRBV29-1 to TRBJ2-7, with 7 bases matching TRBD2. CDR1 and CDR2 (germline): SQVTM, ANQGSEA. The length of the CDR3 is 16 residues. J lost 4 bases, V lost 0 bases, and 12 bases had no gene match. This chain's CDR3 is CSVEDTDQGGGYEQYF. CDR3 in DNA: TGCAGCGTTGAAGATACCGATCAGGGCGGGGGTTACGAGCAGTACTTC.

The table lists this clonotype with a few counts. The V and J genes are TRBV7-2 and TRBJ2-1, with 9 bases that match TRBD2. Trimming removed 1 base from V and 9 bases from J; junction bases left unmatched: 10. CDR1 and CDR2 (germline): SGHTA, FQGNSA. This CDR3 is 16 amino acids long. The CDR3 region has the DNA TGTGCCAGCAGCTTAGGTCCTAGCGGGAAGATTGGTGAGCAGTTCTTC. This translates into CASSLGPSGKIGEQFF.

V and J are TRBV24-1 and TRBJ2-2, with D possibly TRBD1 on 5 matching bases. The V gene lost 4 bases and the J gene lost 5 bases, with 10 bases spanning the gap. In germline, CDR1 is KGHDR, CDR2 SFDVKD. The CDR3 runs to 14 residues. CDR3 bases: TGTGCCACCAGTGACCGGACATTTACCGGGGAGCTGTTTTTT. Protein: CATSDRTFTGELFF.

This clonotype has just a few counts. V is TRBV5-1 and J is TRBJ2-2; a possible D gene is TRBD1 (6 bases). Germline V gene sequence: CDR1 SGHRS, CDR2 YFSETQ. This CDR3 has 17 residues. V lost 4 bases, J lost 4 bases, and 20 bases lay in between. For the CDR3, the DNA is TGCGCCAGCAGCCAAAAAGCCACAGGGTCGGGCACCGGGGAGCTGTTTTTT. This gives the protein CASSQKATGSGTGELFF.

The table lists this clonotype with a few counts. The chain couples TRBV7-3 to TRBJ2-1; D ambiguous. The CDR3 contains 13 residues. Trimming took 2 bases from V and 12 from J, leaving 14 bases between them. Germline values: CDR1 SGHTA, CDR2 FQGTGA. The CDR3 nucleotides read TGTGCCAGCAGCTTAGGGTCTGTTACTCGGCAGTTCTTC. As protein: CASSLGSVTRQFF.

The chain uses TRBV29-1 and TRBJ2-7; D call uncertain. Germline V lookup: CDR1 SQVTM, CDR2 ANQGSEA. The CDR3 spans 15 residues. With 2 bases removed from V and 1 base from J, the gap between germline ends came to 15 bases. The CDR3 nucleotides are TGCAGCGTTGAATCTAGGAAGGCCTTATCCTACGAGCAGTACTTC. It codes for CSVESRKALSYEQYF.

The sample holds a few counts of this clonotype. This rearrangement joins TRBV6-1 to TRBJ2-7; no definite D call. The germline V and J ends were trimmed by 6 bases and 0 bases, with 12 bases remaining between them. The CDR3 sequence is 14 residues long. Per germline, CDR1 MNHNS and CDR2 SASEGT. As DNA, the CDR3 is TGTGCCAGCAGCCCTACTCCAGGCTCCTACGAGCAGTACTTC. This gives the protein CASSPTPGSYEQYF.

In this sample, this clonotype turned up a few times. The V call is TRBV10-3, the J call TRBJ1-1; 7 positions agree with TRBD1. CDR3 length: 12 residues. Germline assignment: CDR1 ENHRY and CDR2 SYGVKD. The V and J ends lost 11 bases and 1 base, in that order; junction bases with no gene match: 4. As DNA, the CDR3 is TGTGCCTCGTGGACAGGGAACACTGAAGCTTTCTTT. It translates to CASWTGNTEAFF.

The table lists this clonotype with a few counts. The chain employs TRBV20-1 and TRBJ1-1; 7 nucleotides match TRBD1. CDR3 length: 11 residues. The ends lost 6 bases at V and 4 bases at J; junction bases unmatched: 2. Per the germline V gene, CDR1 is DFQATT and CDR2 is SNEGSKA (reference sequence). CDR3 sequence reads: CSARQGTEAFF. In DNA form, the CDR3 reads TGCAGTGCGCGACAGGGCACTGAAGCTTTCTTT.

This clonotype was seen more than once but under ten times. This chain joins TRBV20-1 and TRBJ2-7; D may correspond to TRBD1 or TRBD2 (5 bases each). Germline assignment: CDR1 DFQATT and CDR2 SNEGSKA (reference sequence). Trimming removed 3 bases from V and 2 bases from J, with 14 bases in between. The CDR3 length is 14 residues. CDR3 sequence: CSASDWGSTYEQYF. CDR3 DNA: TGCAGTGCTAGCGATTGGGGGAGCACCTACGAGCAGTACTTC.

This sequence joins TRBV6-2 or TRBV6-3 and TRBJ1-2, with no clear D. The germline V gene has CDR1 MNHEY and CDR2 SVGEGT. The V end was cut by 5 bases, the J end by 7 bases, with 14 bases between. The CDR3 is 13 residues long. The CDR3 loop is CASSHDTGSGYTF. The CDR3 nucleotides read TGTGCCAGCAGTCATGATACGGGAAGTGGCTACACCTTC.

This clonotype has at least ten counts. The rearrangement links TRBV28 to TRBJ2-5, with D uncertain. The CDR3 is 14 residues long. Germline loops: CDR1 MDHEN, CDR2 SYDVKM. V was trimmed by 3 bases and J by 0 bases, leaving 8 bases between them. CDR3 in DNA: TGTGCCAGCAGTTTGCCGACGTACCAAGAGACCCAGTACTTC. It translates to CASSLPTYQETQYF.